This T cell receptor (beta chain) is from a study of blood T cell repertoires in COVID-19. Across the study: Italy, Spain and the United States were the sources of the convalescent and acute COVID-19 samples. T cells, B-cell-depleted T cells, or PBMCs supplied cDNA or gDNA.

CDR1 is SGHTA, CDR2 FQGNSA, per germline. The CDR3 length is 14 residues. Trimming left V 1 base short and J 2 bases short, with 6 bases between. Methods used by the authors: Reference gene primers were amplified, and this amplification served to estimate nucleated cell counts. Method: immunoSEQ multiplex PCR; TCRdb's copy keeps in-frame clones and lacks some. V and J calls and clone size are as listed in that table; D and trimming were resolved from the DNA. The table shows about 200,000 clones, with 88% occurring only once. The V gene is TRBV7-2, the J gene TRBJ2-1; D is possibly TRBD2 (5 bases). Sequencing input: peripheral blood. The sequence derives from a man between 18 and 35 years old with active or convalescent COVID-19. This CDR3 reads CASSLDGTYNEQFF. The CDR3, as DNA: TGTGCCAGCAGCTTAGACGGGACCTACAATGAGCAGTTCTTC.